A single TCR beta chain is shown here with its context. Its antigen is unknown. This CDR3 contains 15 residues. Trimming stripped 6 bases from V and 1 base from J, with 16 bases between. Germline lookup yields CDR1 MNHNY and CDR2 SVGAGI (reference sequence). The data stem from a study of follicular helper T cells after annual influenza vaccination. Study information: Across the 2013-2014, 2014-2015 and 2015-2016 vaccination seasons, some subjects were resampled. Study-wide results and limits: Change in circulating plasmablasts correlated with ICOS+CD38+ cTfh clonality change.

Time point in this sample: 2015-2016 season, pre-vaccination. Only in-frame clones appear in the TCRdb table, and some are missing; sequencing was by immunoSEQ multiplex PCR. The repertoire includes about 12,000 clones, approximately 80% of them detected once, and 3.6% sits in the top ten. The chain uses TRBV6-6 and TRBJ2-7; D tentatively fits TRBD1 or TRBD2 (6 bases each). The material was CXCR5+ CD38- circulating T follicular helper cells from blood, obtained on the day of influenza vaccination. Documented subset: circulating Tfh, non-naive CD4+CXCR5+PD-1+ (ICOS+CD38+ or ICOS-CD38-). The sequence derives from an adult who received the influenza vaccine. The CDR3 protein is CASRPGAGSSYEQYF. The CDR3 DNA reads TGTGCCAGCAGACCGGGGGCAGGGTCGTCCTACGAGCAGTACTTC.